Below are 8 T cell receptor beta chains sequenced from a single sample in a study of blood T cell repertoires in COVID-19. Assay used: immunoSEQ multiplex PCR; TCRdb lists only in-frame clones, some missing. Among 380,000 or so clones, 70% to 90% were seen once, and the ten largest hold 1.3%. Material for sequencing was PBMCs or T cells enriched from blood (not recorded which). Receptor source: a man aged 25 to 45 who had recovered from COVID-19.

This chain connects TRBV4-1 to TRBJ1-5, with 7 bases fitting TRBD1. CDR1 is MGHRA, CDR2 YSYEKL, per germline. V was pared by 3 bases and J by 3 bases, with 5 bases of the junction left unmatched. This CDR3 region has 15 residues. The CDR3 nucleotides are TGCGCCAGCAGCCAGATAACAGGGGTCAATCAGCCCCAGCATTTT. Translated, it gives CASSQITGVNQPQHF.

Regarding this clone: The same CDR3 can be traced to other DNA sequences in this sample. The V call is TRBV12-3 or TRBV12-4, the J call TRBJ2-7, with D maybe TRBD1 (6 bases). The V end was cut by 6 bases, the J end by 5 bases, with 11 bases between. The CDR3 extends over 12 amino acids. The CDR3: CASSYRVNEQYF. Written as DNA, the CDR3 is TGTGCCAGCAGCTACAGGGTCAACGAGCAGTACTTC.

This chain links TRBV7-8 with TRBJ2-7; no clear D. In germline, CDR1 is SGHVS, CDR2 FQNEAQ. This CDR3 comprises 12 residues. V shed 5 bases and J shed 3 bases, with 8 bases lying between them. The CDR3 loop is CASSPLGYEQYF. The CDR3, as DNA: TGTGCCAGCAGCCCCCTCGGCTACGAGCAGTACTTC.

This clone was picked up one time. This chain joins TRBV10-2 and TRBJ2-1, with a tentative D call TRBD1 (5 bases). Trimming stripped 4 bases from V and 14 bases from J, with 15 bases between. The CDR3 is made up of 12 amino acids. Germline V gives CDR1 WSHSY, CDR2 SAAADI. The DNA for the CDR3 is TGCGCCAGCAGTGTTTCCCCCGAACAGGAGTTCTTC. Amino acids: CASSVSPEQEFF.

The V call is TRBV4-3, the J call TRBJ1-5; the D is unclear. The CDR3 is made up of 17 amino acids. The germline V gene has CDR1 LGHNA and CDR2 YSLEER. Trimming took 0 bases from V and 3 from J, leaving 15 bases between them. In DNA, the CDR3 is TGCGCCAGCAGCCAAGATGGCCCTCAGGTACCCAATCAGCCCCAGCATTTT. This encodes CASSQDGPQVPNQPQHF.

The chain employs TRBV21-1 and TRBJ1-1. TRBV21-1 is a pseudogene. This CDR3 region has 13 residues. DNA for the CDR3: TGTGCCAGCAGGCAGCTAGTAAACACTGAAGCTTTCTTT. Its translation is CASRQLVNTEAFF.

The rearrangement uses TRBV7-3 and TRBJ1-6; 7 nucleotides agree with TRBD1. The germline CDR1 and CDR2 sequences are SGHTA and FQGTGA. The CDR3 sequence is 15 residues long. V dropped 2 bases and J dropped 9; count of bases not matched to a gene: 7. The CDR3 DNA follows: TGTGCCAGCAGCTTATCGGGACAGCCTACTTCACCCCTCCACTTT. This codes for CASSLSGQPTSPLHF.

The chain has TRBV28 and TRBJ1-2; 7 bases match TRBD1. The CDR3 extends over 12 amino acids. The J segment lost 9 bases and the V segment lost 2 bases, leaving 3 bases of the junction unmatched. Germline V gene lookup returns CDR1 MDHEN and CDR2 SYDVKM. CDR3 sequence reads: CASSLRQGSYTF. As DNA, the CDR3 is TGTGCCAGCAGTTTACGACAGGGAAGCTACACCTTC.